These 12 T cell receptor beta chains were all obtained from the same sample, sequenced in a study of tumor and adjacent non-tumor tissue in lung cancer. RNA was extracted from bulk tissue without any cell sorting. More than 3 cm separated this lung sample from the edge of the tumor. A modified ARM-PCR protocol with three rounds of nested PCR amplified TCRbeta. One entry per CDR3 protein results from TCRdb running MiXCR on the multiplex PCR reads. Here the sample spans some 68,000 distinct CDR3 sequences, more than 75% being singletons. The specimen was distant non-tumor lung tissue. Receptors originate from a man aged 60-69 years with non-small cell lung cancer.

With respect to this clonotype: It is likely a read error, because the conserved phenylalanine at the end of the CDR3 is missing. Because the CDR3's place on the DNA is in doubt, the DNA is left out and the CDR3 is given as listed by TCRdb. The gene calls are TRBV11-1 and TRBJ2-1. Germline CDR1 and CDR2: SGHAT and FQDESV (reference sequence). The CDR3 is 15 amino acids long, termini counted. The CDR3 spells CASSFDTYSTNEQFL.

Notes on this clonotype: The junction does not match germline at one end; this may be a read error. The chain uses TRBV4-1 and TRBJ2-1; TRBD2 matches at 11 bases. The CDR3 contains 15 residues. The germline V gene has CDR1 MGHRA and CDR2 YSYEKL. The CDR3 sequence is CASSQRSGRGNEQFF. Here the CDR3 DNA reads TGCGCAAGCAGCCAACGTAGCGGGAGGGGGAATGAGCAGTTCTTC.

This clonotype appeared a single time. One junction end does not reproduce the germline sequence, and a read error may be involved. This chain joins TRBV29-1 and TRBJ2-2; 8 bases are shared with TRBD1. Germline loops: CDR1 SQVTM, CDR2 ANQGSEA. The CDR3 consists of 13 residues. The CDR3 DNA reads as TGCAGTGTCAACAGGGGGAACACCTGGGAGCTGTTTTTT. Its translation: CSVNRGNTWELFF.

On this clonotype: A much more abundant neighbour one base away suggests this may be a read error. Here the CDR3 omits its conserved ending phenylalanine or tryptophan, so a read error is the likely source. This chain connects TRBV7-8 to TRBJ2-1; 9 bases line up with TRBD2. The CDR3 is 16 residues long. The germline V gene has CDR1 SGHVS and CDR2 FQNEAQ. Trimming removed 5 bases from V and 8 bases from J; junction bases left unmatched: 13. The CDR3 protein is CASSLDSGSSPHEQFL. CDR3 coding DNA: TGTGCCAGCAGCCTGGATAGCGGGAGTTCCCCCCATGAGCAGTTCTTA.

In regard to this clonotype: One end of the junction fails to match germline, which may point to a read error. In DNA form, the CDR3 reads TGTGCTAGCAGCTTACCTCCTAGTGGGCACAATGGGCAGTTCTTC. Its translation: CASSLPPSGHNGQFF. The rearrangement joins TRBV7-2 to TRBJ2-1; D is unclear. This CDR3 region has 15 residues. Germline V gene sequence: CDR1 SGHTA, CDR2 FQGNSA.

This clonotype was observed many times. The CDR3 nucleotides read TGCAGTGCTAGTCCCCCCCGGGGTCCCTATGGCTACACCTTC. It is translated as CSASPPRGPYGYTF. V and J are TRBV20-1 and TRBJ1-2; no reliable D call. This CDR3 comprises 14 residues. Per germline, CDR1 DFQATT and CDR2 SNEGSKA (reference sequence). Trimming removed 3 bases at V and 4 bases at J, with 15 bases between.

In the case of this clonotype: A much bigger clone sits one base away, suggesting this may be a read error. V usage is TRBV28 and J usage is TRBJ2-1; 12 bases are shared with TRBD2. The germline gives CDR1 MDHEN, CDR2 SYDVKM. This CDR3 comprises 16 residues. CDR3 coding DNA: TGTGCCAGCAGTATCTTGACTAGCGGGAGTAACAATGGGCAGTTCTTC. It translates to CASSILTSGSNNGQFF. The entire variable domain, with the rest obtained from reference TRBV28 and TRBJ2-1, is as follows: DVKVTQSSRYLVKRTGEKVFLECVQDMDHENMFWYRQDPGLGLRLIYFSYDVKMKEKGDIPEGYSVSREKKERFSLILESASTNQTSMYLCASSILTSGSNNGQFFGPGTRLTVL.

Details on this clonotype: One end of the junction does not line up with germline, which may come from a read error. The chain combines TRBV12-3 or TRBV12-4 with TRBJ2-7; tentative D call: TRBD2 (5 bases). CDR3 size: 13 residues. The CDR3 region is CFSSDEYDYEQYF. The CDR3 DNA sequence: TGTTTCAGCAGTGACGAATATGACTACGAACAGTACTTC.

This clonotype was picked up one time. This sequence may be a read error, since a much larger clone differs from it by one base. This chain uses TRBV7-9 with TRBJ1-3; D might be TRBD1 (5 bases). Germline V lookup: CDR1 SEHNR, CDR2 FQNEAQ (reference sequence). V lost 5 bases and J 3 bases, leaving 8 bases between the germline ends. The length of the CDR3 is 13 residues. CDR3 DNA: TGTGCCAGCAGCCGGACATATGGAAACACCATATATTTT. The encoded protein is CASSRTYGNTIYF. The full variable domain, in which reference TRBV7-9 and TRBJ1-3 provide the parts outside the CDR3, is DTGVSQNPRHKITKRGQNVTFRCDPISEHNRLYWYRQTLGQGPEFLTYFQNEAQLEKSRLLSDRFSAERPKGSFSTLEIQRTEQGDSAMYLCASSRTYGNTIYFGEGSWLTVV.

Turning to this clonotype: This CDR3 fails to terminate in the conserved phenylalanine or tryptophan, so it likely reflects a read error. The rearrangement joins TRBV28 to TRBJ2-3; TRBD2 agrees at 15 bases. Germline CDR1 and CDR2: MDHEN and SYDVKM. The CDR3 length is 18 residues. CDR3 protein: CVSSPFWTSGRGPDTQYL. The CDR3 coding sequence is TGTGTCAGCAGTCCCTTCTGGACTAGCGGGAGGGGCCCGGATACGCAGTATTTA.

This clonotype was observed a few times. Given a much more abundant clone one base away, this may be a read error. No conserved phenylalanine or tryptophan is present at the end of the CDR3, so a read error is the likely explanation. V and J are TRBV6-5 and TRBJ1-1; D remains unclear. There are 10 residues in the CDR3. With 8 bases removed from V and 5 bases from J, the gap between germline ends came to 6 bases. In germline, CDR1 is MNHEY, CDR2 SVGAGI. In DNA form, the CDR3 reads TGTGCCAGCGGACGAACTGAAGCTTTCCTT. As protein: CASGRTEAFL.

Regarding this clonotype: With a much larger clone just one base away, this may be a read error. V is TRBV4-1 and J is TRBJ2-1; D call uncertain. The CDR3 is 14 residues long. Germline loops: CDR1 MGHRA, CDR2 YSYEKL. CDR3 nucleotides: TGCGTCAGCAGCCAAGTACTTACAAACAATGAGCAGTTCTTC. Translated: CVSSQVLTNNEQFF.